A single T cell receptor beta chain is shown here with its context. The antigen remains unidentified. cDNA came from about 0.5 to 1 ug RNA primed by random hexamers. immunoSEQ multiplex PCR amplified TCR beta CDR3 across 54 Vbeta, 13 Jbeta. MiXCR, applied by TCRdb to the immunoSEQ multiplex PCR reads, yields one record per CDR3 protein. The sample records fewer than 250,000 distinct CDR3 sequences, 92% being singletons. The T cells that were sequenced for TCR beta were CD8+ and CD4+ cells from blood. The CDR3 is 14 residues long. CDR1 and CDR2 (germline): PRHDT, FYEKMQ (reference sequence). The V end was cut by 5 bases, the J end by 4 bases, with 14 bases between. This specimen belongs to a study of CD8 T cells in Susac syndrome. Overall study findings and caveats: It was acknowledged by the study that relatively few individuals were included in its TCR sequencing and HLA analysis.

Input material: CD8+ T cells from PBMCs. The chain employs TRBV13 and TRBJ1-1; D uncertain. The source of this sequence is a human donor with multiple sclerosis. CDR3 coding DNA: TGTGCCAGCAGCCAAACCCCAGCGATCACTGAAGCTTTCTTT. Translating gives CASSQTPAITEAFF. Variable domain in full (rest from reference TRBV13 and TRBJ1-1): AAGVIQSPRHLIKEKRETATLKCYPIPRHDTVYWYQQGPGQDPQFLISFYEKMQSDKGSIPDRFSAQQFSDYHSELNMSSLELGDSALYFCASSQTPAITEAFFGQGTRLTVV.